This entry concerns a single T cell receptor (beta chain). This clone was recorded once. The target of this receptor is not known. Base-call qualities are not available, and no considerably larger clone is one nucleotide away. V is cut back by 1 base and J by 1 base, with 8 bases in the junction unmatched. The CDR3, from cysteine to phenylalanine, totals 18 residues. Only CDR3 DNA is held: 54 bases, read in frame from base 1. CDR1 is given as SGHTS and CDR2 as YDEGEE, both from the germline V gene. To sequence the TCRbeta CDR3 region, genomic DNA was isolated from the sorted cells. The immunoSEQ Assay was used for sequencing of TCRbeta CDR3 regions. TCRdb obtained this table from immuneACCESS and retained in-frame rearrangements with V and J assigned. These tables miss some clones; where compared with another copy, unresolved V genes account for less than half of the shortfall, and the remainder is unexplained. Present in this sample are some 71,000 clones, 84% of which were seen just once. The ten largest make up around 0.73% of the sample.

This sample is part of a study of OX40 agonist ivuxolimab in advanced cancers. Background on the whole study: Ivuxolimab was an agonistic, fully human IgG2 monoclonal antibody directed against OX40 (CD134), a costimulatory receptor. Intravenous ivuxolimab was administered to patients every 2 weeks at six dose levels: 0.01, 0.1, 0.3, 1.5, 3 and 10 mg/kg. Among the 50 to 55 dose-escalation patients, some 20 had hepatocellular carcinoma, roughly 15 melanoma, 9 renal cell carcinoma and 9 head and neck cancer. The dose-escalation cohort was roughly 87% male with a mean age of about 60 years, ranging from roughly 23 to 90. Patients were allowed to have had prior anti-PD-1, anti-PD-L1 or anti-CTLA-4 therapy, and approximately 40% of the dose-escalation patients had been treated with checkpoint inhibitors. Partial responses occurred in three dose-escalation patients: two with cutaneous melanoma and one with hepatocellular carcinoma. The point of sequencing TCRbeta in the periphery was to test whether ivuxolimab changed TCR sequence diversity and drove clonal T-cell expansion. The paper covers the monotherapy dose-escalation part of the phase I ivuxolimab trial, which included N of about 50 patients. Findings and caveats that apply to the study as a whole: Clonal expansion of both CD4+ and CD8+ blood T cells was observed from baseline to week 6 at doses 0.1 to 3.0 mg/kg. The antigen specificity of the peripheral T cells that underwent clonal expansion was not determined. Partial responders in the 0.1-3.0 mg/kg groups had among the lowest normalized peripheral clonal expansion, especially among CD8+ T cells. Low levels of normalized T-cell clonal expansion were also seen in some nonresponding patients. After ivuxolimab, more expanded clones were found on average in CD8+ T cells than in CD4+ T cells.

Patients with a history of autoimmune disease or receiving systemic immunosuppression were excluded from the trial. Peripheral blood for TCR sequencing was drawn from every dose cohort at baseline, at cycle 4 day 1 and at cycle 7 day 1. Samples came from an open-label, multicenter, first-in-human phase I dose-escalation trial of ivuxolimab. Adults with locally advanced or metastatic melanoma, renal cell carcinoma, hepatocellular carcinoma or head and neck squamous cell carcinoma were enrolled in the trial. Before TCR sequencing, CD4+ T cells and CD8+ T cells were sorted from peripheral blood as separate populations.

The sequence derives from an adult with an advanced solid tumor such as melanoma, head and neck, liver or kidney cancer. In this chain, TRBV5-8 is recombined with TRBJ2-1; TRBD2 agrees with 10 junctional bases. The starting material was CD4+ or CD8+ T cells sorted from blood, obtained in a trial of the OX40 agonist ivuxolimab. The DNA sequence follows: TGTGCCAGCAGCTTGCTAGCGGGGGCCGTTGGATCCTACAATGAGCAGTTCTTC. Translated, it gives CASSLLAGAVGSYNEQFF. The full variable domain, with segments outside the CDR3 supplied by the reference TRBV5-8 and TRBJ2-1 proteins, appears as EAGVTQSPTHLIKTRGQQATLRCSPISGHTSVYWYQQALGLGLQFLLWYDEGEERNRGNFPPRFSGRQFPNYSSELNVNALELEDSALYLCASSLLAGAVGSYNEQFFGPGTRLTVL.